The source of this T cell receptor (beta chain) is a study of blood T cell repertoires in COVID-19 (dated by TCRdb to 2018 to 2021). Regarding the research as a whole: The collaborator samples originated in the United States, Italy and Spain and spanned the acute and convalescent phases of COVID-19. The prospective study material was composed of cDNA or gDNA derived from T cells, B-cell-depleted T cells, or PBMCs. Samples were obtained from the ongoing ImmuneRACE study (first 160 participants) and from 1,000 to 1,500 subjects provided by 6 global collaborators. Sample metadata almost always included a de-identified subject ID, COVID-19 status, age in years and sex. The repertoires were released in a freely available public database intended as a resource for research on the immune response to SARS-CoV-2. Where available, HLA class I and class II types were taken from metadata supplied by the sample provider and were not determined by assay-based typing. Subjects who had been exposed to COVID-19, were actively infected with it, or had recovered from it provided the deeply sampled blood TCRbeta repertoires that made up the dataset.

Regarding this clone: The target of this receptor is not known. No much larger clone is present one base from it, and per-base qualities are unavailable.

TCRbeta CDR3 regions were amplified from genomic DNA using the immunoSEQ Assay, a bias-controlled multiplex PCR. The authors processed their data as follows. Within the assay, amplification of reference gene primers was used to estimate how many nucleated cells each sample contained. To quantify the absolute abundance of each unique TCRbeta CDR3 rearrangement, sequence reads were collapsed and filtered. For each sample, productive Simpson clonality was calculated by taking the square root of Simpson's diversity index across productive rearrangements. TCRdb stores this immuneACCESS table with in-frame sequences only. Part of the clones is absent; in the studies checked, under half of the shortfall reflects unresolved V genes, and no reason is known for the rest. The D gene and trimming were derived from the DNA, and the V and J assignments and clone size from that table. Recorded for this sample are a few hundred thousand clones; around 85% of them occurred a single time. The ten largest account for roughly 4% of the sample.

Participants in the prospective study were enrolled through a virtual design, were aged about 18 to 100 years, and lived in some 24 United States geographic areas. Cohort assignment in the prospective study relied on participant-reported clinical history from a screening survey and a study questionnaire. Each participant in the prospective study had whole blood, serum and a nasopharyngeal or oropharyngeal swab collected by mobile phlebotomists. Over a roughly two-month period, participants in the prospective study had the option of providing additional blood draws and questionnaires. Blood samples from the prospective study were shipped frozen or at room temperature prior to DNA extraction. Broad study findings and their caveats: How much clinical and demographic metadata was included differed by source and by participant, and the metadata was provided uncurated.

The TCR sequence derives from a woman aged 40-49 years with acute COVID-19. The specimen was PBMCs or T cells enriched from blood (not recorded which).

Read as DNA, the sequence is TGTGCCAGCTCACCAGGGCAGGCCTGGTTCAGGGAGCAGTACTTC. This codes for CASSPGQAWFREQYF. The sequence links TRBV18 to TRBJ2-7, with the D gene uncertain. V gives up 2 bases and J gives up 7 bases, and the segment between their germline ends measures 18 bases. The CDR3 covers 15 residues, taking in both the cysteine and the phenylalanine. Just CDR3 DNA is preserved here, 45 bases in frame from base 1. CDR1 and CDR2, per the germline V gene, are KGHSH and LQKENI.